A selection of T cell receptor beta chains follows, all from one sample in a study of blood T cell repertoires in COVID-19. Method: immunoSEQ multiplex PCR; TCRdb's copy keeps in-frame clones and lacks some. Of about 98,000 clones listed, around nine tenths are singletons. The material sequenced was peripheral blood. The origin of the receptors is a man over 45 with acute or convalescent COVID-19. The CDR3 runs from the conserved cysteine through the conserved F or W. The D gene is left open where the match is weak. Clone sizes are given selectively: once, few, many, or a class where the clone is expanded.

TRBD1	TRBV27	TRBJ2-7	once	TGTGCCAGCAGGATAGGACAGGGTGGGTACGAGCAGTACTTC	CASRIGQGGYEQYF
NA	TRBV9	TRBJ2-2	NA	TGTGCCAGCAGCGCCGACACCGGGGAGCTGTTTTTT	CASSADTGELFF
TRBD1	TRBV27	TRBJ1-4	NA	TGTGCCAGCAGTTCAGACAGGGGGGGCGGAAAACTGTTTTTT	CASSSDRGGGKLFF
NA	TRBV7-2	TRBJ2-7	NA	TGTGCCAGCAGCGGAAGGACAGCGGGGCTGGAAGAGCAGTACTTC	CASSGRTAGLEEQYF
TRBD1	TRBV23-1	TRBJ1-3	NA	TGCGCCAGCAGTCAAGTCGACAGGGAGAGTATTACTGGAAACACCATATATTTT	CASSQVDRESITGNTIYF
TRBD1	TRBV7-9	TRBJ1-6	NA	TGTGCCAGCAGCTCGGCAGGGGGCGAATCATTAAGTAATTCACCCCTCCACTTT	CASSSAGGESLSNSPLHF
TRBD1	TRBV4-1	TRBJ1-1	NA	TGCGCCAGCAGCCGATCGACAGGGGTTACTGAAGCTTTCTTT	CASSRSTGVTEAFF
TRBD2	TRBV7-2	TRBJ2-1	NA	TGTGCCAGCAGCTTAACGGGACTAGCCAACAATGAGCAGTTCTTC	CASSLTGLANNEQFF
TRBD1	TRBV27	TRBJ2-5	few	TGTGCCAGCAGTCGGGCGGGTTGGGACAGGGGACAAGAGACCCAGTACTTC	CASSRAGWDRGQETQYF
NA	TRBV7-9	TRBJ2-1	NA	TGTGCCAGCAGCTTAGGGCAACTAGCTAAGCAGTTCTTC	CASSLGQLAKQFF
NA	TRBV24-1	TRBJ1-5	NA	TGTGCCACCCAGGCGTGGGCCCGGAGCAATCAGCCCCAGCATTTT	CATQAWARSNQPQHF